This T cell receptor beta chain was recorded in a study of blood T cell repertoires in COVID-19. The overall study: PBMCs, B-cell-depleted T cells, or T cells provided the cDNA or gDNA that made up the material.

This clone was seen once. TCRdb's copy holds only in-frame clones and misses some; the assay was immunoSEQ multiplex PCR. Here the sample spans fewer than 110,000 clones, over 75% being singletons. Between the trimmed V and J ends, which lost 5 bases and 0 bases, there was a span of 17 bases. Germline CDR1 is SQVTM and CDR2 is ANQGSEA. This CDR3 is 17 amino acids long. This receptor was obtained from a human donor in a cohort sampled during active or convalescent COVID-19. The sample consisted of peripheral blood. The rearrangement links TRBV29-1 to TRBJ2-6, with D possibly matching TRBD1 (5 bases). The CDR3 loop is CSVIPQGTFSGANVLTF. Here the CDR3 DNA reads TGCAGCGTTATCCCTCAGGGAACCTTCTCTGGGGCCAACGTCCTGACTTTC.